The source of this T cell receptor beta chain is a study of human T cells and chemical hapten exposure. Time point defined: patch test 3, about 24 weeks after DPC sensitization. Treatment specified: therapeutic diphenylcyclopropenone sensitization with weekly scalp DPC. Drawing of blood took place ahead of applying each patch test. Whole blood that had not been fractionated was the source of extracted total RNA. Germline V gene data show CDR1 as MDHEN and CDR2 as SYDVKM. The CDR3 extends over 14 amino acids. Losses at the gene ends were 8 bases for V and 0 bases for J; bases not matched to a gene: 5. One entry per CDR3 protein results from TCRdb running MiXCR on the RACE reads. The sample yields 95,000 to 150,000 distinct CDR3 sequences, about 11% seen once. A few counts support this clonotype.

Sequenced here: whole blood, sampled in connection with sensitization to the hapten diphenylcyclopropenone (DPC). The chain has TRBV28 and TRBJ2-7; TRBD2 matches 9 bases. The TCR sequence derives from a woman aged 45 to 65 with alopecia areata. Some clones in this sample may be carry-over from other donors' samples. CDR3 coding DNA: TGTGCCAGCTGGACTAGCGAAAGCTCCTACGAGCAGTACTTC. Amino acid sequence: CASWTSESSYEQYF.